Shown below are 25 T cell receptor beta chains from a single sample sequenced in a study of blood T cells in healthy people across ages (dated by TCRdb to between 2015 and 2017). The library was built by means of 5' RACE. A second PCR of roughly 7 to 11 cycles was performed with a sample-barcoded 5' primer and a J-beta primer mix. In-frame beta chains were kept once TCRdb had trimmed the public reads at Q25 with fastp and called clones with MiXCR. Each CDR3 protein appears once, grouped with its most common genes and DNA. Counted in this sample were 1.8 million or so distinct CDR3 sequences; about two fifths of them appeared once. 20% to 25% of the sample lies in the top ten. Sequenced sample: blood. The source is a human donor in good health.

This chain joins TRBV28 and TRBJ1-2; 7 nucleotides match TRBD1. Losses at the gene ends were 5 bases for V and 5 bases for J; bases not matched to a gene: 8. Germline V lookup: CDR1 MDHEN, CDR2 SYDVKM. CDR3 length: 14 residues. CDR3 sequence (DNA): TGTGCCAGCAGTGGACCTGGGACAGTATATGGCTACACCTTC. This encodes CASSGPGTVYGYTF.

The genes are TRBV10-3 and TRBJ2-1; D might be TRBD2 (6 bases). The CDR3 extends over 14 amino acids. Germline lookup yields CDR1 ENHRY and CDR2 SYGVKD. V dropped 4 bases and J dropped 1 base, with 8 bases sitting between them. The CDR3 loop is CAISGGVSYNEQFF. CDR3 in DNA: TGTGCCATCAGTGGCGGGGTGTCCTACAATGAGCAGTTCTTC.

Details on this clonotype: A much larger clone is a single base away; this may be a read error. As the CDR3 is not closed by the conserved phenylalanine or tryptophan, this likely results from a read error. V usage is TRBV5-5 and J usage is TRBJ1-4, with D unresolved. With 1 base removed from V and 8 bases from J, the gap between germline ends came to 6 bases. The CDR3 covers 12 residues. Germline loops: CDR1 SGHKS, CDR2 YYEKEE (reference sequence). The CDR3 DNA reads as TGTGCCAGCAGCTTGAGAGGGGAAAAACTGTTTTCT. Translating gives CASSLRGEKLFS.

This rearrangement joins TRBV4-3 to TRBJ1-3; no definite D call. CDR3 size: 17 residues. Germline lookup yields CDR1 LGHNA and CDR2 YSLEER. V was shortened by 1 base and J by 0 bases, with 13 bases between the two germline ends. The CDR3 DNA is TGCGCCAGCAGCCAAGTGTCTACCGGAGGCTCTGGAAACACCATATATTTT. It codes for CASSQVSTGGSGNTIYF.

This chain connects TRBV5-8 to TRBJ2-4; 9 nucleotides match TRBD1. The DNA end lines up better with TRBJ2-7; the J call may be wrong. The germline gives CDR1 SGHTS, CDR2 YDEGEE. The CDR3 runs to 15 residues. For the CDR3, the DNA is TGTGCCAGCAGCTTCCGGGACAGGGAACTATACGAGCAGTACTTC. It is translated as CASSFRDRELYEQYF.

This clonotype has just a few counts. The chain joins TRBV4-1 to TRBJ2-7, with D possibly matching TRBD2 (6 bases). Germline V lookup: CDR1 MGHRA, CDR2 YSYEKL. The CDR3 is 16 amino acids. V was pared by 0 bases and J by 0 bases, with 12 bases between. CDR3 nucleotides: TGCGCCAGCAGCCAAGAGACTAGGGTGAGCTCCTACGAGCAGTACTTC. Its protein product is CASSQETRVSSYEQYF.

This clonotype was seen at least ten times. The rearrangement joins TRBV7-2 to TRBJ2-1, with D tentatively TRBD1 or TRBD2 (6 bases each). V lost 2 bases, J lost 5 bases, and 13 bases lay in between. Germline lookup yields CDR1 SGHTA and CDR2 FQGNSA. The CDR3 is 15 amino acids. CDR3 nucleotide sequence: TGTGCCAGCAGCTTATCGGGGGCCAGAAACAATGAGCAGTTCTTC. Translation gives CASSLSGARNNEQFF.

In its sample, this clonotype was seen a few times. V gene TRBV20-1 combines with J gene TRBJ2-1; the match to TRBD2 covers 7 bases. The CDR3 loop spans 16 amino acids. Germline lookup yields CDR1 DFQATT and CDR2 SNEGSKA (reference sequence). The V and J ends lost 5 bases and 4 bases, in that order; junction bases with no gene match: 14. Written as DNA, the CDR3 is TGCAGTGCTCCGCCTCTGCTGGCTAGCGGTTACAATGAGCAGTTCTTC. Translated: CSAPPLLASGYNEQFF.

This clonotype was counted a few times. The chain joins TRBV6-2 or TRBV6-3 to TRBJ1-5; TRBD1 agrees at 7 bases. Unmatched junction bases numbered 3, after V lost 7 bases and J lost 6 bases. The germline V gene has CDR1 MNHEY and CDR2 SVGEGT. The CDR3 has 12 residues. The CDR3 loop reads CASTDRVQPQHF. The CDR3 DNA reads TGTGCCAGCACCGACAGGGTTCAGCCCCAGCATTTT.

This clonotype was picked up a small number of times. V gene TRBV6-1 combines with J gene TRBJ1-1; D might be TRBD1 (6 bases). V lost 7 bases, J lost 3 bases, and 15 bases lay in between. The length of the CDR3 is 14 residues. Germline lookup yields CDR1 MNHNS and CDR2 SASEGT. CDR3 protein: CASTDGGQYTEAFF. The CDR3 DNA reads as TGTGCCAGCACCGATGGAGGACAGTACACTGAAGCTTTCTTT.

The chain carries TRBV11-3 and TRBJ2-1, with D perhaps given as TRBD1 or TRBD2 (5 bases each). Trimming removed 8 bases at V and 4 bases at J, with 21 bases between. This CDR3 has 16 amino acids. CDR1 is SGHNT and CDR2 is YENEEA in the germline V gene. The CDR3 here is CASGPLGLTEYNEQFF. DNA for the CDR3: TGTGCCAGCGGCCCCCTAGGACTGACAGAGTACAATGAGCAGTTCTTC. The full variable domain, completed using reference TRBV11-3 and TRBJ2-1, is EAGVVQSPRYKIIEKKQPVAFWCNPISGHNTLYWYLQNLGQGPELLIRYENEEAVDDSQLPKDRFSAERLKGVDSTLKIQPAELGDSAVYLCASGPLGLTEYNEQFFGPGTRLTVL.

The V call is TRBV12-3 or TRBV12-4, the J call TRBJ1-4, with D perhaps matching TRBD1 (5 bases). The CDR3 consists of 15 residues. V was trimmed by 5 bases and J by 8 bases, leaving 18 bases between them. The CDR3 loop reads CASSPAGLRNEKLFF. The CDR3 DNA reads as TGTGCCAGCAGTCCGGCGGGACTCCGAAACGAAAAACTGTTTTTT.

The chain is built from TRBV7-2 and TRBJ2-1, with D unclear. The CDR3 length is 12 residues. V dropped 4 bases and J dropped 13 bases, with 14 bases sitting between them. Germline V gene data show CDR1 as SGHTA and CDR2 as FQGNSA. CDR3 sequence reads: CASSSSAETQFF. The CDR3 coding sequence is TGTGCCAGCAGCTCGAGCGCGGAGACCCAGTTCTTC.

This chain links TRBV6-5 with TRBJ1-4, with D possibly being TRBD1 (6 bases). CDR1 and CDR2 (germline): MNHEY, SVGAGI. The length of the CDR3 is 20 residues. Trimming removed 0 bases from V and 8 bases from J, with 28 bases in between. CDR3 in amino acids: CASSYSVGRGLPRSREKLFF. CDR3 DNA: TGTGCCAGCAGTTACTCGGTTGGCAGGGGATTGCCCCGATCCCGGGAAAAACTGTTTTTT.

The sample holds a few counts of this clonotype. V is TRBV29-1 and J is TRBJ2-1; 8 nucleotides line up with TRBD1. Germline CDR1 and CDR2: SQVTM and ANQGSEA. The CDR3 length is 14 residues. As DNA, the CDR3 is TGCAGTGCCGCCACGACAGGGGCATACAATGAGCAGTTCTTC. This codes for CSAATTGAYNEQFF.

The chain is built from TRBV10-3 and TRBJ2-1, with D maybe TRBD1 (6 bases). Matching the DNA end better, TRBJ2-7 makes the J call doubtful. Germline CDR1 reads ENHRY; CDR2 reads SYGVKD. The CDR3 consists of 15 residues. The CDR3 DNA reads as TGTGCCATCAGTCATTCACAGGGTCAGGGTTACGAGCAGTACTTC. This translates into CAISHSQGQGYEQYF.

This clonotype has more than one count but fewer than ten. The CDR3 bases are TGCGCCAGCAGCCAGGGCCCTAGCGGGGGCCCTAGCACAGATACGCAGTATTTT. It translates to CASSQGPSGGPSTDTQYF. This chain joins TRBV4-3 and TRBJ2-3; 10 nucleotides match TRBD2. In germline, CDR1 is LGHNA, CDR2 YSLEER. Trimming took 3 bases from V and 0 from J; bases not matched to a gene: 9. This CDR3 contains 18 residues.

This chain links TRBV12-3 or TRBV12-4 with TRBJ2-1; the D gene is possibly TRBD1 (5 bases). This CDR3 contains 15 residues. Trimming stripped 2 bases from V and 0 bases from J, with 8 bases between. The CDR3 sequence: CASSLSGISYNEQFF. CDR3 DNA sequence: TGTGCCAGCAGTTTATCAGGGATCTCCTACAATGAGCAGTTCTTC.

There are a few counts of this clonotype. The rearrangement uses TRBV24-1 and TRBJ2-1; D perhaps matches TRBD1 (5 bases). In germline, CDR1 is KGHDR, CDR2 SFDVKD. The CDR3 totals 14 residues. V was pared by 9 bases and J by 2 bases, with 13 bases between. Here the CDR3 reads CATDAGRAYNEQFF. The CDR3 DNA sequence: TGTGCCACCGATGCAGGGCGAGCCTACAATGAGCAGTTCTTC.

Worth noting for this clonotype: At one boundary the junction diverges from the germline segment, which might be a read error. Here the CDR3 DNA reads TGTGCCGGCAGCTTAGGGACCTGGGCCGGGGAGCTGTTTTTT. Translating gives CAGSLGTWAGELFF. V usage is TRBV11-2 and J usage is TRBJ2-2; D may match TRBD1 or TRBD2 (5 bases each). CDR1 SGHAT and CDR2 FQNNGV come from the germline V gene. This CDR3 region has 14 residues.

The CDR3 sequence: CASSETGLVQYF. The CDR3 bases are TGCGCCAGCAGCGAAACCGGACTAGTGCAGTACTTC. This chain connects TRBV5-1 to TRBJ2-4, with 7 nucleotides matching TRBD2. Germline V gene sequence: CDR1 SGHRS, CDR2 YFSETQ. J lost 13 bases, V lost 4 bases, and 8 bases had no gene match. There are 12 residues in the CDR3.

The rearrangement joins TRBV7-2 to TRBJ2-7, with D unresolved. The DNA matches TRBJ2-5 better at its end, which makes the J call doubtful. Looked up from germline, CDR1 is SGHTA and CDR2 is FQGNSA. This CDR3 contains 15 residues. Here the CDR3 DNA reads TGTGCCAGCAGCTTAGCGGGCGTATTTCAAGAGACCCAGTACTTC. Its protein product is CASSLAGVFQETQYF.

The genes are TRBV7-2 and TRBJ1-4; the match to TRBD1 covers 8 bases. Germline V gene lookup returns CDR1 SGHTA and CDR2 FQGNSA. The J segment lost 3 bases and the V segment lost 5 bases, leaving 5 bases of the junction unmatched. The CDR3 is 15 residues long. CDR3 DNA: TGTGCCAGCAGCACCCAGACAGGGGCTAATGAAAAACTGTTTTTT. It specifies CASSTQTGANEKLFF.

This clonotype was seen ten or more times. The V call is TRBV4-1, the J call TRBJ1-1; D gene ambiguous. The CDR3 consists of 13 residues. Trimming pared 3 bases from V and 4 bases from J, leaving 9 bases between. Germline V gene data show CDR1 as MGHRA and CDR2 as YSYEKL. CDR3 sequence (DNA): TGCGCCAGCAGCCATTTATACGGCACTGAAGCTTTCTTT. It is translated as CASSHLYGTEAFF.

This sequence joins TRBV12-3 or TRBV12-4 and TRBJ2-7; D is undetermined. Trimming removed 9 bases from V and 0 bases from J, with 15 bases in between. This CDR3 has 14 amino acids. The CDR3: CASSPDLNSYEQYF. The CDR3 DNA sequence: TGTGCCAGTAGTCCTGACTTAAACTCCTACGAGCAGTACTTC.